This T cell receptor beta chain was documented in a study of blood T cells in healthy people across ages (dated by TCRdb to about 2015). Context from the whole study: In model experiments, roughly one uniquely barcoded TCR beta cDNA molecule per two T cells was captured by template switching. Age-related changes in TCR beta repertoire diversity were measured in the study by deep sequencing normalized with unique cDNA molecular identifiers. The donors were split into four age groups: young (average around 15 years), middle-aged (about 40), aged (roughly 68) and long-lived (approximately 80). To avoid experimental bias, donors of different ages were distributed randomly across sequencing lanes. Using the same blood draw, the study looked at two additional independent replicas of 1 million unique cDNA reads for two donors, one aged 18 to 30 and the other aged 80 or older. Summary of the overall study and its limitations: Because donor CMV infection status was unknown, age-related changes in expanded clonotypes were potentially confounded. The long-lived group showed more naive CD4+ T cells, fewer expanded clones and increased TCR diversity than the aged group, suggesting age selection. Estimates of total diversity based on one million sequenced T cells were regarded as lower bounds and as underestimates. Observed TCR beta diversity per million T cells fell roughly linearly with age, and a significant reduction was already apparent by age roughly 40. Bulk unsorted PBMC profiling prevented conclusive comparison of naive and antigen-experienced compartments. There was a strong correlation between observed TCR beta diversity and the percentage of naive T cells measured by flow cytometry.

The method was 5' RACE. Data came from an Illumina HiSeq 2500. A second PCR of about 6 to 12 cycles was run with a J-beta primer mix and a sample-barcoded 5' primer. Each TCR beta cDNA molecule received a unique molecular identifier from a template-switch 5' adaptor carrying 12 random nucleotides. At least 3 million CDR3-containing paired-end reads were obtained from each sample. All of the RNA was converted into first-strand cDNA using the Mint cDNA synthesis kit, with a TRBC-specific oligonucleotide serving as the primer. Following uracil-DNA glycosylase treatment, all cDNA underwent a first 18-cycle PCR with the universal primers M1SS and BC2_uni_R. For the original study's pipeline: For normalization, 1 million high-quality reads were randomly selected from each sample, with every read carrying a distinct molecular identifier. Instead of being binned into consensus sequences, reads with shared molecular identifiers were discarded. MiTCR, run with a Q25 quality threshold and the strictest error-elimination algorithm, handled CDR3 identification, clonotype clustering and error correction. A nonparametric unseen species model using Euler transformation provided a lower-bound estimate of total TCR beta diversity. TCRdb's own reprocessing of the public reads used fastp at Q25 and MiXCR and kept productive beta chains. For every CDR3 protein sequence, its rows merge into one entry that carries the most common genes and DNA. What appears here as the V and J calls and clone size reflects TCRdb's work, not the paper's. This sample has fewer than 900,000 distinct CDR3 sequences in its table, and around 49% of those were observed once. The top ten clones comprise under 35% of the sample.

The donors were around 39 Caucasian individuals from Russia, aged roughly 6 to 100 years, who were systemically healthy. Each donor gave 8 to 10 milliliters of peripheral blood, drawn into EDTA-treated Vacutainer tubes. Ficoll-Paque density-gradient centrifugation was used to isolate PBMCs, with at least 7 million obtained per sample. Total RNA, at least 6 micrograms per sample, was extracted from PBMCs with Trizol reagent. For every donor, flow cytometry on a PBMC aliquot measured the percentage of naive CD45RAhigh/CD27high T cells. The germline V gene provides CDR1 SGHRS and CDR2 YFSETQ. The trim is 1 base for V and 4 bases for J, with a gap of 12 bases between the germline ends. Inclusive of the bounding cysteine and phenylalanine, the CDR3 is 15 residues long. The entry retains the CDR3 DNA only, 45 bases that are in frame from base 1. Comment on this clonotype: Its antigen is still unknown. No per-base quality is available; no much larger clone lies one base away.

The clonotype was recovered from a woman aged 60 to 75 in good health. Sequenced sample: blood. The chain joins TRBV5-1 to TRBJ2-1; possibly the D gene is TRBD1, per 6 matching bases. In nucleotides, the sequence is TGCGCCAGCAGCTTGCGGTCAGGGGCTTACAATGAGCAGTTCTTC. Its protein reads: CASSLRSGAYNEQFF.